A single sample gave rise to the 28 T cell receptor beta chains below, sequenced in a study of regulatory dendritic cells for organ transplantation. Some clones are missing from TCRdb's copy, which holds only in-frame ones; the method was immunoSEQ multiplex PCR. The sample includes 29,000 or so clones, about 80% of them seen just once. Specimen: memory CD4+ T cells from blood. As for subset: CD45RO+ memory T cells. The origin of the receptors is a human donor in good health.

The chain links TRBV9 to TRBJ2-1, with D maybe TRBD2 (6 bases). The CDR3 is 14 residues long. The germline V gene encodes CDR1 SGDLS and CDR2 YYNGEE. Trimming left V 4 bases short and J 7 bases short, with 15 bases between. The CDR3 DNA follows: TGTGCCAGCAGCCCCACCCGGCTAGCGAATGAGCAGTTCTTC. Its translation is CASSPTRLANEQFF.

This rearrangement joins TRBV2 to TRBJ1-5, with D hard to call. Germline V gene lookup returns CDR1 SNHLY and CDR2 FYNNEI. The germline V and J ends were trimmed by 6 bases and 12 bases, with 24 bases remaining between them. The CDR3 consists of 15 residues. The CDR3: CASRGKQHGLGFQHF. The CDR3, as DNA: TGTGCCAGCAGGGGTAAGCAACATGGATTAGGGTTCCAGCATTTT. The whole variable domain, remainder taken from reference TRBV2 and TRBJ1-5, is EPEVTQTPSHQVTQMGQEVILRCVPISNHLYFYWYRQILGQKVEFLVSFYNNEISEKSEIFDDQFSVERPDGSNFTLKIRSTKLEDSAMYFCASRGKQHGLGFQHFGDGTRLSIL.

This chain uses TRBV28 with TRBJ1-4; D unresolved. V shed 5 bases and J shed 0 bases, with 16 bases lying between them. The length of the CDR3 is 17 residues. The germline V gene has CDR1 MDHEN and CDR2 SYDVKM. This CDR3 is CASSAPGPYATNEKLFF. The CDR3 nucleotides read TGTGCCAGCAGTGCCCCTGGTCCCTATGCAACTAATGAAAAACTGTTTTTT.

This sequence joins TRBV6-1 and TRBJ1-1; unclear D gene. The CDR3 totals 13 residues. V was trimmed by 5 bases and J by 0 bases, leaving 7 bases between them. CDR1 is MNHNS and CDR2 is SASEGT in the germline V gene. DNA for the CDR3: TGTGCCAGCAGTAGCAGACTGAACACTGAAGCTTTCTTT. It encodes CASSSRLNTEAFF.

The chain recombines TRBV6-1 with TRBJ2-6; D unresolved. Germline CDR1 reads MNHNS; CDR2 reads SASEGT. With 4 bases removed from V and 3 bases from J, the gap between germline ends came to 7 bases. The CDR3 is made up of 14 amino acids. The CDR3 DNA is TGTGCCAGCAGTGCAAATCGTGGGGCCAACGTCCTGACTTTC. As protein: CASSANRGANVLTF.

This clone was found once. The chain uses TRBV11-2 and TRBJ2-5; TRBD2 might be the D (6 bases). There are 14 residues in the CDR3. V shed 8 bases and J shed 7 bases, with 20 bases lying between them. In germline, CDR1 is SGHAT, CDR2 FQNNGV. Written as DNA, the CDR3 is TGTGCCAGCGGGCTCGGGGGAAATGGGCTGACCCAGTACTTC. It codes for CASGLGGNGLTQYF.

This clone was detected a few times. V gene TRBV6-4 combines with J gene TRBJ2-2, with a weak D call TRBD2 (5 bases). V gave up 7 bases and J gave up 6 bases, with 18 bases separating them. This CDR3 has 15 amino acids. CDR1 and CDR2 (germline): MRHNA, SNTAGT. The CDR3 sequence is CASTPLAGSSGELFF. For the CDR3, the DNA is TGTGCCAGCACTCCTTTGGCGGGCTCGTCCGGGGAGCTGTTTTTT.

CDR3 DNA: TGTGCCAGCAGCCTTGCGAACATTCAGTACTTC. Encoded protein: CASSLANIQYF. The V and J genes are TRBV4-2 and TRBJ2-4, with D uncertain. Deletions cut 4 bases from V and 7 bases from J, with 5 bases between. Germline V gene data show CDR1 as LGHNA and CDR2 as YNFKEQ. The CDR3 has 11 residues.

The chain links TRBV6-1 to TRBJ2-3; 7 nucleotides match TRBD2. The V gene end was trimmed by 0 bases and the J gene end by 4 bases; junction bases not matched to a gene: 19. Germline-derived CDR1 and CDR2 are MNHNS and SASEGT. This CDR3 is 20 amino acids long. The CDR3 protein is CASSEAHIFSGQGLPDTQYF. CDR3 coding DNA: TGTGCCAGCAGTGAAGCGCATATTTTTAGCGGGCAGGGCCTTCCAGATACGCAGTATTTT.

The V and J genes are TRBV4-3 and TRBJ1-2; 8 bases fit TRBD1. Germline CDR1 LGHNA, CDR2 YSLEER. This CDR3 comprises 16 residues. J lost 5 bases, V lost 0 bases, and 8 bases had no gene match. The CDR3 region has the DNA TGCGCCAGCAGCCAAGAATACGGACAGGGAATTTATGGCTACACCTTC. This encodes CASSQEYGQGIYGYTF.

V gene TRBV10-3 combines with J gene TRBJ1-1, with D unresolved. The V end lost 0 bases, the J end lost 0 bases, and 8 bases lay between the germline ends. Germline CDR1 reads ENHRY; CDR2 reads SYGVKD. CDR3 size: 15 residues. The CDR3 DNA follows: TGTGCCATCAGTGAGTCGAACAGAATGAACACTGAAGCTTTCTTT. Its protein product is CAISESNRMNTEAFF.

The rearrangement links TRBV6-4 to TRBJ2-3; TRBD2 matches at 12 bases. The CDR3 spans 15 residues. Germline-derived CDR1 and CDR2 are MRHNA and SNTAGT. V was clipped by 3 bases and J by 3 bases; unmatched bases: 1. CDR3 coding DNA: TGTGCCAGCAGTGAGACTAGCGGGAGAACAGATACGCAGTATTTT. This codes for CASSETSGRTDTQYF.

This clone appeared a few times. This chain links TRBV6-5 with TRBJ2-3; no clear D gene. V was pared by 0 bases and J by 3 bases, with 7 bases between. CDR3 length: 14 residues. Germline V gives CDR1 MNHEY, CDR2 SVGAGI. The CDR3 reads CASSYSWGTDTQYF. As DNA, the CDR3 is TGTGCCAGCAGTTACTCCTGGGGAACAGATACGCAGTATTTT.

The V gene is TRBV6-1, the J gene TRBJ1-2; tentatively, D is TRBD1 (6 bases). The CDR3 is made up of 14 amino acids. V lost 8 bases, J lost 5 bases, and 18 bases lay in between. The V gene's germline CDR1 is MNHNS and CDR2 SASEGT. The CDR3 here is CASGGGADVYGYTF. The CDR3 coding sequence is TGTGCCAGCGGGGGCGGGGCGGACGTATATGGCTACACCTTC.

The chain combines TRBV6-6 with TRBJ1-5; D call uncertain. Trimming left V 5 bases short and J 5 bases short, with 16 bases between. Germline V lookup: CDR1 MNHNY, CDR2 SVGAGI (reference sequence). There are 15 residues in the CDR3. The chain's CDR3 is CASSLAKGGHQPQHF. In DNA, the CDR3 is TGTGCCAGCAGTCTCGCAAAAGGAGGCCATCAGCCCCAGCATTTT.

The rearrangement uses TRBV18 and TRBJ1-6; TRBD1 is a possible D gene (6 bases). The germline V and J ends were trimmed by 4 bases and 7 bases, with 17 bases remaining between them. This CDR3 is built from 16 residues. CDR1 is KGHSH, CDR2 LQKENI, per germline. The CDR3 is CASSLTGPGENSPLHF. Here the CDR3 DNA reads TGTGCCAGCTCACTAACGGGTCCAGGGGAGAATTCACCCCTCCACTTT.

In this sample, this clone is medium-sized. This rearrangement joins TRBV7-6 to TRBJ1-3; D may be TRBD1 (5 bases). V was trimmed by 4 bases and J by 0 bases, leaving 13 bases between them. Germline CDR1 is SGHVS and CDR2 is FNYEAQ. The CDR3 contains 16 residues. CDR3 region: CASSSIDSRSGNTIYF. The CDR3, as DNA: TGTGCCAGCAGCTCCATCGACAGCCGCTCTGGAAACACCATATATTTT.

This clone was detected a few times. V and J are TRBV30 and TRBJ1-5; D unclear. The V and J ends lost 4 bases and 2 bases respectively, with 9 bases between them. Looked up from germline, CDR1 is GTSNPN and CDR2 is SVGIG (reference sequence). This CDR3 contains 13 residues. CDR3 in DNA: TGTGCCTGGACTGCCGGGGGCAATCAGCCCCAGCATTTT. As protein: CAWTAGGNQPQHF.

The chain links TRBV30 to TRBJ2-3; TRBD2 matches 8 bases. CDR1 is GTSNPN and CDR2 is SVGIG in the germline V gene (reference sequence). V lost 3 bases to trimming and J lost 2 bases; unmatched junction nucleotides: 1. CDR3 length equals 13 residues. The CDR3 sequence: CAWSGRATDTQYF. The CDR3 bases are TGTGCCTGGAGCGGGAGGGCCACAGATACGCAGTATTTT.

The chain joins TRBV7-2 to TRBJ2-3; D may be TRBD2 (6 bases). Germline V gene sequence: CDR1 SGHTA, CDR2 FQGNSA. The CDR3 spans 16 residues. V shed 4 bases and J shed 2 bases, with 16 bases lying between them. The CDR3, as DNA: TGTGCCAGCAGCTCCTTCGGGGGACGTACCACAGATACGCAGTATTTT. It yields the protein CASSSFGGRTTDTQYF.

This chain links TRBV18 with TRBJ2-1; D could derive from TRBD1 or TRBD2 (5 bases each). This CDR3 has 13 amino acids. CDR1 and CDR2 from the germline V gene are KGHSH and LQKENI. V shed 3 bases and J shed 10 bases, with 13 bases lying between them. The CDR3 loop is CASSPRIGDEQFF. CDR3 DNA: TGTGCCAGCTCACCGAGAATCGGGGACGAGCAGTTCTTC.

The sample holds a few counts of this clone. The genes are TRBV29-1 and TRBJ1-1; D gene ambiguous. V dropped 5 bases and J dropped 1 base, with 5 bases sitting between them. Germline CDR1 reads SQVTM; CDR2 reads ANQGSEA. This CDR3 spans 11 amino acids. The CDR3 loop reads CSVRRNTEAFF. In DNA form, the CDR3 reads TGCAGCGTTCGTAGGAACACTGAAGCTTTCTTT.

The chain uses TRBV5-6 and TRBJ2-3; D is possibly TRBD2 (6 bases). The CDR3 extends over 15 amino acids. The V end was cut by 3 bases, the J end by 4 bases, with 15 bases between. The germline gives CDR1 SGHDT, CDR2 YYEEEE. This chain's CDR3 is CASSSGLARADTQYF. The CDR3, as DNA: TGTGCCAGCAGCTCGGGACTCGCACGAGCAGATACGCAGTATTTT.

The J gene is TRBJ2-5, the V gene TRBV5-1; D uncertain. V was cut by 0 bases and J by 7 bases, with 10 bases left in between. CDR1 is SGHRS and CDR2 is YFSETQ in the germline V gene. The CDR3 runs to 13 residues. The CDR3: CASSLGLERTQYF. The CDR3 coding sequence is TGCGCCAGCAGCTTGGGGCTGGAACGGACCCAGTACTTC.

This clone was counted a few times. The chain links TRBV28 to TRBJ1-2; 9 nucleotides agree with TRBD1. V lost 2 bases, J lost 5 bases, and 6 bases stayed unmatched. The CDR3 covers 15 residues. Germline lookup yields CDR1 MDHEN and CDR2 SYDVKM. For the CDR3, the DNA is TGTGCCAGCAGTTTACCGGGACAGGGAGTTTATGGCTACACCTTC. This translates into CASSLPGQGVYGYTF.

J is TRBJ1-1 and V is TRBV19; perhaps TRBD1 as D (6 bases). Trimming pared 4 bases from V and 2 bases from J, leaving 14 bases between. CDR3 length equals 15 residues. CDR1 LNHDA and CDR2 SQIVND come from the germline V gene (reference sequence). The CDR3 here is CASSTLGTPNTEAFF. Here the CDR3 DNA reads TGTGCCAGTAGTACCCTCGGGACACCCAACACTGAAGCTTTCTTT.

The V and J genes are TRBV6-5 and TRBJ1-2, with D perhaps TRBD1 (5 bases). The CDR3 is 12 residues long. V was cut by 2 bases and J by 8 bases, with 9 bases left in between. Germline values: CDR1 MNHEY, CDR2 SVGAGI. CDR3 region: CASSYLGDGYTF. CDR3 DNA sequence: TGTGCCAGCAGTTACCTGGGGGACGGCTACACCTTC.

V usage is TRBV7-6 and J usage is TRBJ2-6, with unresolved D. The CDR3 is 15 residues long. V was trimmed by 2 bases and J by 0 bases, leaving 5 bases between them. Germline V gives CDR1 SGHVS, CDR2 FNYEAQ. The CDR3 DNA sequence: TGTGCCAGCAGCTTATCAGTCTCTGGGGCCAACGTCCTGACTTTC. The encoded protein is CASSLSVSGANVLTF.